The 8 T cell receptor beta chains below all came from one sample that was sequenced in a study of blood T cell repertoires in COVID-19. Clones were read by immunoSEQ multiplex PCR, and TCRdb kept only the in-frame ones, dropping some. The data show 97,000 or so clones, 84% seen once. The material sequenced was peripheral blood. The receptors derive from a human donor in a cohort sampled during active COVID-19.

This chain uses TRBV10-3 with TRBJ1-1, with 8 bases fitting TRBD1. The CDR3 is made up of 13 amino acids. The germline V gene encodes CDR1 ENHRY and CDR2 SYGVKD. J lost 0 bases, V lost 10 bases, and 4 bases had no gene match. The CDR3 DNA reads TGTGCCAGCCGACAGGGGCTGAACACTGAAGCTTTCTTT. It encodes CASRQGLNTEAFF.

This clone was seen just once. The V gene is TRBV7-2, the J gene TRBJ1-2, with 8 positions matching TRBD1. The J segment lost 6 bases and the V segment lost 4 bases, leaving 10 bases of the junction unmatched. The CDR3 has 15 amino acids. Germline V gene sequence: CDR1 SGHTA, CDR2 FQGNSA. The CDR3 bases are TGTGCCAGCAGCTCTCGGACAGGGTTTATCGATGGCTACACCTTC. The encoded protein is CASSSRTGFIDGYTF.

This clone showed up just once. The chain links TRBV5-4 to TRBJ1-1; no reliable D call. Germline CDR1 and CDR2: SGHNT and YYREEE (reference sequence). Trimming took off 0 bases at V and 1 base at J, with 7 bases between the two ends. The CDR3 is 14 amino acids. CDR3 in DNA: TGTGCCAGCAGCTTGGATCGGGGGAACACTGAAGCTTTCTTT. Translating gives CASSLDRGNTEAFF.

The rearrangement uses TRBV6-2 or TRBV6-3 and TRBJ2-3; a possible D gene is TRBD1 (5 bases). The CDR3 is 16 residues long. V lost 2 bases, J lost 4 bases, and 16 bases lay in between. The V gene's germline CDR1 is MNHEY and CDR2 SVGEGT. The CDR3 sequence is CASSYMGQKTADTQYF. The CDR3 DNA sequence: TGTGCCAGCAGTTACATGGGGCAGAAGACGGCAGATACGCAGTATTTT.

The CDR3 DNA sequence: TGCGCCAGCAGCTTAGGACAGCCTCTTTCACCCCTCCACTTT. Residues: CASSLGQPLSPLHF. This chain links TRBV5-1 with TRBJ1-6, with a tentative D call TRBD1 (6 bases). Per the germline V gene, CDR1 is SGHRS and CDR2 is YFSETQ. The CDR3 is 14 amino acids. The V end was cut by 2 bases, the J end by 9 bases, with 12 bases between.

This rearrangement joins TRBV4-2 to TRBJ2-2; the match to TRBD2 covers 10 bases. V lost 0 bases, J lost 3 bases, and 13 bases stayed unmatched. Germline assignment: CDR1 LGHNA and CDR2 YNFKEQ. CDR3 size: 20 residues. The CDR3, as DNA: TGTGCCAGCAGCCAAGATACTAGCGGGGACTATACCCTCGACACCGGGGAGCTGTTTTTT. Its translation: CASSQDTSGDYTLDTGELFF.

The rearrangement joins TRBV5-4 to TRBJ2-7; D is ambiguous. The V and J ends lost 3 bases and 1 base respectively, with 11 bases between them. There are 14 residues in the CDR3. Germline values: CDR1 SGHNT, CDR2 YYREEE (reference sequence). CDR3 in DNA: TGTGCCAGCAGCTCACAGACACTTTCCTACGAGCAGTACTTC. This gives the protein CASSSQTLSYEQYF. Drawing the rest from reference TRBV5-4 and TRBJ2-7, the complete variable domain is ETGVTQSPTHLIKTRGQQVTLRCSSQSGHNTVSWYQQALGQGPQFIFQYYREEENGRGNFPPRFSGLQFPNYSSELNVNALELDDSALYLCASSSQTLSYEQYFGPGTRLTVT.

The chain links TRBV28 to TRBJ2-7; TRBD1 matches 9 bases. V shed 6 bases and J 2 bases; nucleotides not matched to a gene: 2. Per germline, CDR1 MDHEN and CDR2 SYDVKM. The CDR3 is 13 amino acids. The CDR3 protein is CASRGQGAYEQYF. CDR3 sequence (DNA): TGTGCCAGCAGGGGACAGGGAGCCTACGAGCAGTACTTC.